Below, 8 T cell receptor beta chains from the same sample are listed, as sequenced in a study of cytomegalovirus exposure and HLA in healthy donors. Primers included in the PCR were 60 Vbeta and 13 Jbeta primers. TCRdb keeps only in-frame clones here, not all; method: immunoSEQ multiplex PCR. The sample includes nearly 200,000 clones, 87% seen only once; the top ten take about 1.2%. Sequenced input: PBMCs. The receptors were gathered from a man aged 25-45 years in good health and CMV-seronegative.

The rearrangement uses TRBV7-8 and TRBJ1-1; D unresolved. The CDR3 length is 17 residues. Germline CDR1 and CDR2: SGHVS and FQNEAQ. The V end lost 2 bases, the J end lost 2 bases, and 18 bases lay between the germline ends. The CDR3 protein is CASSLMGGSRVNTEAFF. CDR3 DNA sequence: TGTGCCAGCAGCTTAATGGGAGGTTCTAGAGTCAACACTGAAGCTTTCTTT.

The gene calls are TRBV7-9 and TRBJ1-1, with 7 positions matching TRBD1. The junction had 3 bases not matched to a gene; V was cut back by 1 base and J by 7 bases. The CDR3 has 13 amino acids. Germline V gene data show CDR1 as SEHNR and CDR2 as FQNEAQ (reference sequence). As DNA, the CDR3 is TGTGCCAGCAGCTTAGAGGACAGGATTGAAGCTTTCTTT. Protein sequence: CASSLEDRIEAFF.

The chain links TRBV2 to TRBJ1-2; 10 bases match TRBD1. Germline assignment: CDR1 SNHLY and CDR2 FYNNEI. V was pared by 7 bases and J by 7 bases, with 12 bases of the junction left unmatched. The CDR3 extends over 15 amino acids. The CDR3 DNA is TGTGCCAGCACCCAGTCGGGACAGGGGAGCGGTGGCTACACCTTC. Protein sequence: CASTQSGQGSGGYTF. The variable domain in full, with the rest retrieved from reference TRBV2 and TRBJ1-2, is EPEVTQTPSHQVTQMGQEVILRCVPISNHLYFYWYRQILGQKVEFLVSFYNNEISEKSEIFDDQFSVERPDGSNFTLKIRSTKLEDSAMYFCASTQSGQGSGGYTFGSGTRLTVV.

This chain connects TRBV28 to TRBJ1-5, with D maybe TRBD1 (6 bases). CDR1 MDHEN and CDR2 SYDVKM come from the germline V gene. Between the trimmed V and J ends, which lost 6 bases and 4 bases, there was a span of 16 bases. This CDR3 spans 15 amino acids. The CDR3 loop reads CASSSGGQINQPQHF. CDR3 bases: TGTGCCAGCAGCTCGGGGGGGCAGATTAATCAGCCCCAGCATTTT. The whole variable domain, remainder taken from reference TRBV28 and TRBJ1-5, is DVKVTQSSRYLVKRTGEKVFLECVQDMDHENMFWYRQDPGLGLRLIYFSYDVKMKEKGDIPEGYSVSREKKERFSLILESASTNQTSMYLCASSSGGQINQPQHFGDGTRLSIL.

The chain carries TRBV14 and TRBJ2-5, with D perhaps matching TRBD1 (6 bases). The closer fit of TRBJ2-7 to the DNA end suggests the J call may be wrong. The CDR3 consists of 14 residues. In germline, CDR1 is SGHDN, CDR2 FVKESK. The CDR3 DNA is TGTGCCAGCAGCCACCTCGCAGGGGCGAACGAGCAGTACTTC. Residues: CASSHLAGANEQYF.

This clone was seen only a few times. The genes are TRBV28 and TRBJ2-3; 9 bases fit TRBD2. Unmatched junction bases numbered 1, after V lost 3 bases and J lost 0 bases. The CDR3 covers 15 residues. Germline loops: CDR1 MDHEN, CDR2 SYDVKM. CDR3 sequence (DNA): TGTGCCAGCAGTTTGCTAGCGGGGAGCACAGATACGCAGTATTTT. Translating gives CASSLLAGSTDTQYF.

The J gene is TRBJ1-4, the V gene TRBV19, with D unclear. CDR1 and CDR2 (germline): LNHDA, SQIVND (reference sequence). CDR3 size: 17 residues. The V gene lost 2 bases and the J gene lost 0 bases, with 13 bases spanning the gap. The CDR3 is CASSINSLVATNEKLFF. For the CDR3, the DNA is TGTGCCAGTAGTATAAACAGCCTTGTCGCAACTAATGAAAAACTGTTTTTT.

The V and J genes are TRBV2 and TRBJ1-1, with TRBD1 identical over 7 bases. This CDR3 is 15 amino acids long. Trimming removed 1 base from V and 1 base from J; junction bases left unmatched: 3. In germline, CDR1 is SNHLY, CDR2 FYNNEI. The CDR3 reads CASSEVWTGNTEAFF. The DNA of the CDR3 is TGTGCCAGCAGTGAAGTATGGACAGGGAACACTGAAGCTTTCTTT.